This T cell receptor (beta chain) was captured by sequencing in a study of blood T cell repertoires in COVID-19. For the study at large: Specimens from acute and convalescent COVID-19 originated in the United States, Italy and Spain. T cells, B-cell-depleted T cells, or PBMCs supplied cDNA or gDNA.

Patients of the Seattle cohort, enrolled during active infection, were followed longitudinally. Original processing notes: It was from reference gene primer amplification that nucleated cell counts were estimated. Clones were sequenced by immunoSEQ multiplex PCR, and TCRdb holds only the in-frame ones, with some missing. From that table come the V and J calls and clone size; the DNA was used to work out D and trimming. The data contain 350,000 to 450,000 clones, around 87% of them singletons. This clone was observed a few times. From germline, CDR1 is SGHDN and CDR2 FVKESK. The CDR3 has 14 amino acids. V was clipped by 5 bases and J by 0 bases, with 8 bases between them.

Sequencing was performed on peripheral blood. The chain couples TRBV14 to TRBJ1-3; a possible D gene is TRBD1 (5 bases). The sequence was collected from a woman aged 55 to 70 with COVID-19, enrolled during active disease. In DNA form, the CDR3 reads TGTGCCAGCAGCTTTGACAGCTCTGGAAACACCATATATTTT. This codes for CASSFDSSGNTIYF.